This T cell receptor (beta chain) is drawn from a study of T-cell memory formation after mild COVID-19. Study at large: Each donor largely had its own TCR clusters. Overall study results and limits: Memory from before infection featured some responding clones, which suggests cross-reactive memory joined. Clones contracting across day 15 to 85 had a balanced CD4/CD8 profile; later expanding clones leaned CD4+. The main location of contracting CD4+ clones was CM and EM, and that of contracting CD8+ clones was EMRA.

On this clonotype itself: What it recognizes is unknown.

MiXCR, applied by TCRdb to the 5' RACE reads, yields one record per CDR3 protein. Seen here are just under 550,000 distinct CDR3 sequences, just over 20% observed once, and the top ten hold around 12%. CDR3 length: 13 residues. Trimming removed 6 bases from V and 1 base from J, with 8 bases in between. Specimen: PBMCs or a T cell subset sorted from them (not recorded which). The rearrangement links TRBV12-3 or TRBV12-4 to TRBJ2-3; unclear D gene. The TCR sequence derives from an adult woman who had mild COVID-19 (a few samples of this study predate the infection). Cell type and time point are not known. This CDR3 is CASRSFGTDTQYF. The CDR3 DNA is TGTGCCAGCAGGTCCTTTGGCACAGATACGCAGTATTTT.